This T cell receptor beta chain was profiled in a study of blood T cell repertoires in COVID-19. Study as a whole: Sites across the United States, Italy and Spain contributed samples from acute and convalescent COVID-19.

The V and J ends lost 4 bases and 2 bases, in that order; junction bases with no gene match: 11. CDR1 is SGHRS and CDR2 is YFSETQ in the germline V gene. The CDR3 runs 17 residues. Cohort assignment relied on participant-reported clinical history. Per the original data handling: Amplification of reference gene primers provided the estimated nucleated cell counts. Sequencing was performed with immunoSEQ multiplex PCR; in TCRdb, only in-frame clones are kept and a portion is missing. The V and J calls and clone size were taken over from that table, and D and trimming were inferred from the DNA. The table has 200,000 to 250,000 clones, roughly 85% seen once.

The TCR sequence derives from a man aged 40-50 years who had recovered from COVID-19. The V gene is TRBV5-1, the J gene TRBJ1-1, with TRBD1 matching 10 bases. The sample was PBMCs or T cells enriched from blood (not recorded which). The CDR3 sequence: CASSPYPGTGVNTEAFF. CDR3 coding DNA: TGCGCCAGCAGCCCATATCCCGGGACAGGGGTTAACACTGAAGCTTTCTTT.